This T cell receptor beta chain was captured by sequencing in a study of blood T cell repertoires in COVID-19. In the study overall: Acute and convalescent COVID-19 samples came from the United States, Italy and Spain. PBMCs, B-cell-depleted T cells, or T cells provided the cDNA or gDNA that made up the material.

Original data processing: Estimation of nucleated cell counts relied on the amplification of reference gene primers. The table came from immunoSEQ multiplex PCR; TCRdb's copy has only in-frame clones and leaves some out. Clone size and the V and J calls come from that table; the DNA yielded D and trimming. The sample records over 80,000 clones, more than 70% being singletons. Deletions cut 0 bases from V and 7 bases from J, with 17 bases between. The germline V gene has CDR1 SGDLS and CDR2 YYNGEE. There are 16 residues in the CDR3. Specimen: peripheral blood. This clonotype was sampled from a woman aged 55-69 years with acute or convalescent COVID-19. This rearrangement joins TRBV9 to TRBJ1-5, with TRBD1 as a possible D gene (5 bases). CDR3 in amino acids: CASSVVITNRYQPQHF. The CDR3 nucleotides are TGTGCCAGCAGCGTAGTTATCACTAACAGGTACCAGCCCCAGCATTTT.